The T cell receptor (beta chain) described here comes from a study of regulatory T cells. To note about this clone: Its antigen is as yet unknown. This CDR3 is also generated by other DNA sequences in the sample.

V lost 5 bases to trimming and J lost 8 bases, with 10 bases between them. This CDR3 contains 11 residues. CDR1 and CDR2 from the germline V gene are DFQATT and SNEGSKA (reference sequence). Overall study findings and caveats: Hydrophobic residues at CDR3 positions 6 and 7 were enriched in conventional CD4+ T cells of CD3G-deficient patients. Skewed V and J usage and few unique V-J pairs marked patient repertoires, most in Tregs.

The PCR used 52 TRBV and 13 TRBJ primers. Produced via immunoSEQ multiplex PCR; TCRdb's table is partial and in-frame only. The sample holds about 23,000 clones, about 88% seen once. Patients, 2 to 39 years old, had expanded memory T-cell proportions. Sorting split CD4+ cells into CD25-high CD127-low Tregs and CD25-low CD127-high conventional T cells. The gene calls are TRBV20-1 and TRBJ2-1; D is unclear. This sequence originates from a child younger than 18 with CD3G deficiency. Sequencing was done on a sample of conventional CD4+ T cells sorted from blood. This chain's CDR3 is CSALVGHEQFF. The DNA for the CDR3 is TGCAGTGCTTTAGTTGGGCATGAGCAGTTCTTC.